Listed here are 11 T cell receptor beta chains from one sample, sequenced in a study of blood T cell repertoires in COVID-19. TCRdb's table, derived via immunoSEQ multiplex PCR, lists solely in-frame clones and lacks some. This table holds more than 85,000 clones, roughly 80% found once. Sequenced: peripheral blood. Every receptor here comes from a man aged 60-69 years with active or convalescent COVID-19.

The V and J genes are TRBV12-3 or TRBV12-4 and TRBJ2-5; possible D gene TRBD2, 5 bases. The CDR3 has 13 residues. The ends were cut back, 6 bases at V and 2 bases at J, with 10 bases in the middle. CDR3 sequence reads: CASRAGNQETQYF. CDR3 in DNA: TGTGCCAGCAGAGCCGGGAATCAAGAGACCCAGTACTTC.

This clone appeared a single time. This chain links TRBV6-2 or TRBV6-3 with TRBJ1-5; TRBD1 aligns across 8 bases. The V segment lost 6 bases and the J segment 9 bases; nucleotides outside the gene matches: 7. The germline gives CDR1 MNHEY, CDR2 SVGEGT. This CDR3 is 13 amino acids long. Here the CDR3 reads CASSPGTGRPQHF. The CDR3 DNA is TGTGCCAGCAGCCCCGGGACAGGACGGCCCCAGCATTTT.

This clone showed up just a few times. The chain has TRBV7-8 and TRBJ2-3; TRBD2 matches 7 bases. The J segment lost 1 base and the V segment lost 7 bases, leaving 11 bases of the junction unmatched. The CDR3 contains 16 residues. Germline V gene lookup returns CDR1 SGHVS and CDR2 FQNEAQ. DNA of the CDR3: TGTGCCAGCACCGGGAGCGGGGCGGGGGGCACAGATACGCAGTATTTT. Amino acid sequence: CASTGSGAGGTDTQYF.

The chain links TRBV6-5 to TRBJ2-1; 7 bases map to TRBD1. This CDR3 has 15 residues. The ends lost 6 bases at V and 0 bases at J; junction bases unmatched: 5. The germline CDR1 and CDR2 sequences are MNHEY and SVGAGI. This CDR3 reads CASSTGQISYNEQFF. CDR3 nucleotides: TGTGCCAGCAGCACGGGACAGATCTCCTACAATGAGCAGTTCTTC.

The chain recombines TRBV5-1 with TRBJ2-1; TRBD2 aligns across 9 bases. The CDR3 contains 16 residues. V was clipped by 4 bases and J by 7 bases; unmatched bases: 12. The germline V gene encodes CDR1 SGHRS and CDR2 YFSETQ. The DNA for the CDR3 is TGCGCCAGCAGCCCGCCGACTAGCGGATCCTTGAATGAGCAGTTCTTC. Translated: CASSPPTSGSLNEQFF.

This clone was recorded once. The chain employs TRBV21-1 and TRBJ2-2; the table's D call, TRBD1, has no DNA check behind it. TRBV21-1 is termed a pseudogene. The CDR3 covers 19 residues. CDR3 nucleotide sequence: TGTGCCAGCAGCTCAAAGTCCCGGGGGAAGGGGGCTAGCACCGGGGAGCTGTTTTTT. It codes for CASSSKSRGKGASTGELFF.

CDR3 in DNA: TGTGCCAGCAGTTTTGGGGGGGGCAATGAGCAGTTCTTC. It yields the protein CASSFGGGNEQFF. The J gene is TRBJ2-1, the V gene TRBV6-6, with 7 bases lining up with TRBD2. Germline-derived CDR1 and CDR2 are MNHNY and SVGAGI (reference sequence). This CDR3 region has 13 residues. The V gene end was trimmed by 4 bases and the J gene end by 6 bases; junction bases not matched to a gene: 3.

This clone was seen more than once but under ten times. V and J are TRBV6-6 and TRBJ1-2; the D gene is possibly TRBD1 (5 bases). The CDR3 spans 14 residues. CDR1 is MNHNY, CDR2 SVGAGI, per germline (reference sequence). Trimming pared 1 base from V and 4 bases from J, leaving 10 bases between. CDR3 coding DNA: TGTGCCAGCAGTTACTTGGGGGAGGGCTATGGCTACACCTTC. It translates to CASSYLGEGYGYTF.

The chain employs TRBV7-2 and TRBJ1-4, with no clear D. The CDR3 is 14 residues long. In germline, CDR1 is SGHTA, CDR2 FQGNSA. Deletions cut 2 bases from V and 3 bases from J, with 7 bases between. In DNA form, the CDR3 reads TGTGCCAGCAGCTTATTCGTATCTAATGAAAAACTGTTTTTT. It is translated as CASSLFVSNEKLFF.

This clone was found once. The genes are TRBV6-6 and TRBJ2-7; no clear D gene. CDR1 MNHNY and CDR2 SVGAGI come from the germline V gene (reference sequence). V lost 0 bases and J 1 base, leaving 7 bases between the germline ends. The CDR3 sequence is 14 residues long. The CDR3 loop is CASSYSSISYEQYV. The CDR3 DNA reads TGTGCCAGCAGTTACTCGAGTATATCCTACGAGCAGTACGTC.

This clone occurred a few times. The chain links TRBV30 to TRBJ1-2, with no clear D. CDR1 and CDR2 (germline): GTSNPN, SVGIG (reference sequence). CDR3 size: 12 residues. Deletions cut 1 base from V and 7 bases from J, with 10 bases between. DNA of the CDR3: TGTGCCTGGAGTGCGGTTTGGGCTGGCTACACCTTC. It yields the protein CAWSAVWAGYTF.